This T cell receptor (beta chain) was captured in a study of cytomegalovirus exposure and HLA in healthy donors listed by TCRdb under 2017. Broadly, across the study: An earlier analysis of roughly 630 of the donors reported 250 to 300 Gb of sequence data and 117 million unique TCR beta sequences from 150 million to 200 million T cells. The later analysis used no new phenotypic data to find candidate immune exposures, relying instead on TCR beta sequences and their occurrence across donors. The number of donors typed differed by locus, with about 629-640 for A, B, C, DRB1 and DQB1, 522 for DQA1, about 610 for DPA1, and around 430 for DPB1. To predict cytomegalovirus infection status, the study combined high-throughput TCR immunosequencing, statistical association of individual TCRs with disease status, and machine learning. HLA typing covered class I and class II loci at four-digit resolution. To decide whether each TCR beta V gene segment behaved as functional or pseudogenic, an earlier analysis of approximately 590 of the donors relied on high-throughput TCR beta sequencing. Donor age, sex, ethnicity and CMV serostatus were collected together with the repertoire data. Among some 400 genotyped donors of the cohort, an average of approximately 230,000 unique TCR beta nucleotide sequences were sequenced per donor, about a sixth of them non-productive. In a later genetic analysis, genome-wide SNP genotypes for about 60% of the 666 donors were used, and that subset was treated as a discovery cohort. The study aimed to test whether cataloging public T cell receptors could reveal signatures of past pathogen exposure. Every discovery cohort repertoire had been produced on one sequencing platform. Roughly five DR-DQ haplotypes were handled as single units for association and clustering, since linkage in the cohort was strong. In a later analysis, previously published TCR beta repertoires from about 640 donors were re-analyzed and high-resolution HLA genotyping was added so that TCR occurrence patterns could be studied. Along with the roughly 670-subject first cohort, a separate validation cohort of around 110 different subjects was used. The study used immunosequencing to profile the T cell repertoires of about 670 subjects and linked those repertoires to cytomegalovirus serostatus. The genetic ancestry cluster associated with self-reported Caucasian donors included 81% of the roughly 380 genotyped donors. About 300 gigabases of sequencing data and approximately 92 million unique TCR sequences made up an early release that covered about 640 HLA-typed donors.

To prepare the library, the immunoSEQ multiplex PCR assay was applied. For the multiplex PCR, a mixture combining 60 forward primers for TCR Vbeta segments and 13 reverse primers for TCR Jbeta segments was used. Amplification of the CDR3 region of rearranged TCR beta genes was performed with a multiplex PCR assay on genomic DNA. On the Illumina HiSeq System, the amplified TCR beta libraries were sequenced as 87-base-pair reads. Regarding the original processing steps: In a later analysis, tens of millions of unique TCR beta chains were counted across the roughly 700 repertoires, and approximately 11 million of these chains were shared by at least two donors. Raw reads were error-corrected and collapsed into unique sequences by a nearest-neighbor algorithm in which closely related sequences were merged to remove PCR and sequencing errors. CDR3 sequences were aligned to IMGT reference sequences to assign V, D and J gene segments. Each retained sequence needed at least a six-nucleotide match to both a V gene segment and a J gene segment. Rearrangements were called productive when the CDR3 lacked stop codons and stayed in frame with V and J; all others were non-productive. CDR3 was defined by IMGT convention, running from the second conserved V-encoded cysteine to the conserved J-encoded phenylalanine. Sequences without an unambiguous match to a single V gene segment were excluded from the earlier analysis of several hundred of the donors. An earlier analysis of a few hundred of the donors classified V segments as functional when productive rearrangements were above 56.7% and as segregating when the standard deviation between donors was above 5%. To diagnose cytomegalovirus status from the catalog of TCR beta chain sequences, a statistical classification framework was built. In a later analysis, V and J genes were assigned by comparing TCR nucleotide sequences against IMGT/GENE-DB human TR gene sequences. In a later analysis, CDR3 sequences and most-parsimonious VDJ recombination scenarios were assigned using the TCRdist pipeline. In a later analysis, each TCR beta chain was defined by its CDR3 amino acid sequence together with its V-gene family, and reads lacking a unique V-gene family were excluded. A later analysis removed 550 to 650 highly shared, low-generation-probability nucleotide sequences to deal with suspected cross-contamination and a sequencing artifact. For each public chain, a later analysis derived a clonal expansion index from normalized ranks of inferred template counts within each repertoire. In a later analysis, generation probabilities were computed with a VDJ recombination model fitted to out-of-frame rearrangements, and the resulting probabilities were checked against IGoR. Hypergeometric tests were used in a later analysis to score TCR-TCR, TCR-HLA and TCR-CMV co-occurrence, with a repertoire-size bias correction applied to the TCR pairs. False discovery rates were estimated in a later analysis by permuting HLA or CMV assignments 20 times. A later analysis grouped co-occurring TCRs with DBSCAN, adding TCRdist sequence similarity when clustering within HLA-allele-positive subsets. For co-occurrence clustering, repertoires with fewer than 30,000 or more than 120,000 public chains were excluded, along with roughly five repertoires with anomalous nucleotide sharing. In its TCRdb copy, this immuneACCESS table keeps in-frame sequences only and misses some clones. Where compared with another copy, unresolved V genes explain less than half of these, and the others have no known cause. V and J calls and clone size follow that table, whereas D and trimming were derived from the DNA. The sample includes under 300,000 clones, with about 80% observed a single time. Of the sample, around 8% falls within the top ten clones.

Overall study outcomes, separate from this receptor: Because some donors lacked HLA typing at each locus, the association tests relied only on the typed subset. In the study, some 160 TCR beta chains were listed as associated with cytomegalovirus. In vitro tests confirmed that a few of the cytomegalovirus-associated TCR beta chains recognize cytomegalovirus antigens. In a later genetic analysis, fewer N-insertions in productive TCRs were reported among donors in an Asian-associated ancestry cluster than the roughly 700-donor mean. Several of the top co-occurrence clusters appeared to be linked to parvovirus B19, influenza, CMV and Epstein-Barr virus, according to a later analysis. An earlier analysis of approximately 530 of the donors showed that most TCR beta V segments appeared in productive rearrangements either about 87% or about 30% of the time, which broadly matched IMGT annotations. For the cohort, immune exposure information was limited to CMV serostatus. In this cohort, only TCR beta chains were sequenced, and detectable features were limited by the absence of alpha or paired-chain data. Sequencing depth was assumed to be roughly uniform across donors in the presence/absence analyses, though that assumption may not hold. Correlated functional status among segregating V segments might reflect linkage disequilibrium, but an unknown experimental factor could not be ruled out. In a later analysis, TCR association rates were found to vary across HLA loci, with the most associated TCRs seen for DRB1 alleles and the fewest for HLA-C alleles. A cluster of highly shared sequence variants was judged likely to represent a technical artifact of the sequencing pipeline. An association between a missense DCLRE1C variant and V-gene and J-gene trimming of TCR beta chains was found in a later genetic analysis and replicated in an independent cohort. When HLA alleles, especially DR and DQ, strongly co-occurred, TCR associations were difficult to assign to individual alleles. A later analysis found that most CMV-associated TCR beta chains appeared HLA-restricted, with HLA associations seemingly driven largely by CMV exposure. A later analysis associated 15,000 to 20,000 TCR beta sequences with specific HLA alleles at a false discovery rate of 0.05. Cytomegalovirus status was reported to be diagnosed by the classifier with high specificity and sensitivity in both the original and validation cohorts. A further reported finding was that TCR beta sequences accurately predicted the HLA-A and HLA-B alleles for most subjects in the first cohort. Across donors, most TCR sequences were observed very rarely, whereas some public TCRs were present in many individuals. According to the authors, the approach could potentially be generalized to other disease states and immunological phenotypes. The earlier analysis of about 600 of the donors excluded roughly 17 rarely observed V segments, including chromosome 9 orphons, because counts were too low. A later analysis found that HLA-associated TCR beta chains were more clonally expanded and had lower generation probabilities than equally common non-associated chains. Some IMGT-functional V segments, including TRBV6-2 and TRBV6-3, could not be told apart with the 87-base-pair reads, so those segments were excluded.

In regard to this clone: The clone's antigen remains unknown. No base quality values were provided; no much bigger clone lies one nucleotide off.

The cohort was made up of 500 to 800 healthy bone marrow donors. At the time of sampling, all cohort members were nominally healthy, though unrecorded immune exposures were likely present. The donor was CMV seropositive and was included in the group of 250 to 350 seropositive cohort members. A peripheral blood sample was provided by each donor, and peripheral blood mononuclear cells were used for TCR beta sequencing. Genomic DNA was extracted from the blood cell samples with the Qiagen DNeasy Blood Extraction Kit. The CDR3 runs 13 amino acids, cysteine and phenylalanine included. The DNA shown is the 39-base CDR3, in frame from base 1. Sequences SGHDT (CDR1) and YYEEEE (CDR2) are obtained from the germline V gene. V was cut back by 4 bases and J by 6 bases, leaving a gap of 14 bases between them.

Sequenced input: PBMCs. The chain is encoded by TRBV5-6 joined to TRBJ2-7; the D gene is perhaps TRBD2, from 6 matching bases. This sequence was found in a woman aged 55-70 years in good health and CMV-seropositive. The CDR3 protein is CASSLRGLSEQYF. The DNA reads as follows: TGTGCCAGCAGCCTACGGGGGTTGAGCGAGCAGTACTTC. Reference TRBV5-6 and TRBJ2-7 proteins supply the regions before and after the CDR3; the full variable domain is: DAGVTQSPTHLIKTRGQQVTLRCSPKSGHDTVSWYQQALGQGPQFIFQYYEEEERQRGNFPDRFSGHQFPNYSSELNVNALLLGDSALYLCASSLRGLSEQYFGPGTRLTVT.